This T cell receptor (beta chain) was captured in a study of T cell repertoires in cytomegalovirus infection. Across the whole study: Public TCR beta signatures indicated both CMV infection and matching HLA type.

This clonotype was detected a few times. Its matching antigen is unknown. Findings of the study overall: Cumulative public TCR beta family frequency identified CMV carriers with the relevant HLA.

CDR3 length: 14 amino acids. The germline V gene has CDR1 SEHNR and CDR2 FQNEAQ (reference sequence). Trimming removed 7 bases at V and 4 bases at J, with 16 bases between. TCRdb re-called the reads through MiXCR, storing one row per CDR3 protein. The sample carries hundreds of thousands of distinct CDR3 sequences, around 32% recorded once. The clonotype originates from a human donor in good health (CMV status not recorded). Some clones in this sample may be carry-over from other donors' samples. The sequencing used cultured PBMCs, collected from culture after CMV antigen stimulation. The J gene is TRBJ1-1, the V gene TRBV7-9, with a weak D call TRBD1 (5 bases). In DNA form, the CDR3 reads TGTGCCAGCACCAAGTCGGTGGGGGGCACTGAAGCTTTCTTT. Translated: CASTKSVGGTEAFF.